This entry describes one T cell receptor beta chain. This entry comes from a study of T cells in Graves' hyperthyroidism and ophthalmopathy. It was uncontrolled infection, other autoimmune disease, pregnancy or lactation that excluded patients. Trimming took 4 bases from V and 4 from J; bases not matched to a gene: 6. CDR1 and CDR2 (germline): MGHRA, YSYEKL. CDR3 length: 15 residues. TCR beta CDR3 regions were amplified from RNA transcripts. A set of HTBI primers served as the primers for a first-round RT-PCR of the TCR CDR3. TCRdb called the multiplex PCR reads again in MiXCR, with one record for every CDR3 protein. The profile shows about 720,000 distinct CDR3 sequences, approximately 19% of them singletons.

Source material: blood. This TCR was recovered from a woman between 45 and 65 years old with Graves' hyperthyroidism that later progressed to Graves' ophthalmopathy. The chain joins TRBV4-1 to TRBJ1-2; 10 bases align to TRBD1. In DNA form, the CDR3 reads TGCGCCAGCAGCCCAAGACAGGGGGCAGGCTATGGCTACACCTTC. Translated: CASSPRQGAGYGYTF.